Below, 9 T cell receptor beta chains from the same sample are listed, as sequenced in a study of cytomegalovirus exposure and HLA in healthy donors. The PCR used 60 Vbeta and 13 Jbeta primers. Assay: immunoSEQ multiplex PCR; the TCRdb copy retains only in-frame clones and omits some. The sample contains around 100,000 clones, 74% of which appear only once. Sequenced material: PBMCs. Receptors originate from a middle-aged man in good health and CMV-seropositive.

This clone turned up a few times. V is TRBV5-6 and J is TRBJ2-7, with TRBD1 matching 7 bases. Germline V gene data show CDR1 as SGHDT and CDR2 as YYEEEE. The CDR3 has 15 residues. J was trimmed by 0 bases and V by 2 bases; bases with no gene match: 5. CDR3 region: CASSFEGAPSYEQYF. The CDR3, as DNA: TGTGCCAGCAGCTTCGAGGGGGCGCCCTCCTACGAGCAGTACTTC.

The chain combines TRBV29-1 with TRBJ2-1; no definite D call. In germline, CDR1 is SQVTM, CDR2 ANQGSEA. The CDR3 loop spans 11 amino acids. Trimming removed 6 bases from V and 4 bases from J, with 7 bases in between. This CDR3 reads CSVARYNEQFF. CDR3 nucleotides: TGCAGCGTCGCGAGGTACAATGAGCAGTTCTTC.

The J gene is TRBJ2-3, the V gene TRBV4-1; weak D call: TRBD1 (5 bases). Trimming took off 0 bases at V and 4 bases at J, with 20 bases between the two ends. The germline CDR1 and CDR2 sequences are MGHRA and YSYEKL. This CDR3 spans 18 amino acids. The DNA of the CDR3 is TGCGCCAGCAGCCAAGATCCCCCCCCAGGGCAGGCGGCAGATACGCAGTATTTT. Translating it yields CASSQDPPPGQAADTQYF.

The rearrangement uses TRBV5-1 and TRBJ2-1; tentatively, D is TRBD2 (6 bases). The V gene lost 4 bases and the J gene lost 5 bases, with 19 bases spanning the gap. CDR1 SGHRS and CDR2 YFSETQ come from the germline V gene. The CDR3 loop spans 16 amino acids. In DNA form, the CDR3 reads TGCGCCAGCAGCCTCCCTTGGGACTTGAATAACAATGAGCAGTTCTTC. Translating it yields CASSLPWDLNNNEQFF.

J is TRBJ2-7 and V is TRBV4-2, with D hard to call. Per germline, CDR1 LGHNA and CDR2 YNFKEQ. The ends were cut back, 0 bases at V and 2 bases at J, with 8 bases in the middle. The CDR3 is 14 amino acids. Here the CDR3 reads CASSQDPGAYEQYF. The CDR3 coding sequence is TGTGCCAGCAGCCAAGATCCAGGCGCCTACGAGCAGTACTTC.

This clone was observed a few times. The chain links TRBV6-5 to TRBJ2-7, with D perhaps TRBD2 (5 bases). The ends were cut back, 0 bases at V and 4 bases at J, with 10 bases in the middle. The CDR3 covers 14 residues. Germline values: CDR1 MNHEY, CDR2 SVGAGI. The CDR3 coding sequence is TGTGCCAGCAGTTACTCGGGCGGGTCGTACGAGCAGTACTTC. Protein sequence: CASSYSGGSYEQYF.

The rearrangement joins TRBV19 to TRBJ2-1; possible D gene TRBD2, 6 bases. V lost 7 bases and J 1 base, leaving 14 bases between the germline ends. CDR1 and CDR2 (germline): LNHDA, SQIVND (reference sequence). The CDR3 has 15 amino acids. The CDR3 nucleotides read TGTGCCAGTATATCTGCGGGAAATTCCTACAATGAGCAGTTCTTC. Translation: CASISAGNSYNEQFF.

This clone came up a few times. The chain couples TRBV7-9 to TRBJ2-5; 7 bases align to TRBD1. The CDR3 contains 14 residues. With V trimmed by 6 bases and J by 5 bases, 9 bases remained unmatched. CDR1 is SEHNR and CDR2 is FQNEAQ in the germline V gene (reference sequence). The CDR3 reads CASSPGGIDETQYF. The CDR3 coding sequence is TGTGCCAGCAGTCCAGGGGGAATTGACGAGACCCAGTACTTC.

The chain joins TRBV6-1 to TRBJ1-1; D may be TRBD1 (5 bases). Trimming pared 6 bases from V and 4 bases from J, leaving 9 bases between. Germline CDR1 and CDR2: MNHNS and SASEGT. This CDR3 is built from 12 residues. The CDR3 DNA follows: TGTGCCAGCAGGGGGCCGAGCACTGAAGCTTTCTTT. Amino acids: CASRGPSTEAFF.